These 22 T cell receptor beta chains originate from one sample sequenced in a study of blood T cell repertoires in COVID-19 (TCRdb year 2020). The library was produced with the immunoSEQ multiplex PCR assay. Sourced from immuneACCESS, this table was stored by TCRdb with only in-frame sequences that have V and J called. A share of the clones is absent; for the studies checked, an unresolved V gene accounts for under half, and the remainder has no known explanation. The sample data list some 180,000 clones, and approximately 89% of these were observed just once. Around 7.5% of the sample is held by the ten biggest clonotypes. The sequencing sample was made of peripheral blood. The receptors originated from a woman aged 55-75 years with acute or convalescent COVID-19.

The chain is built from TRBV5-1 and TRBJ2-3; 8 nucleotides match TRBD1. This CDR3 is built from 15 residues. V lost 4 bases to trimming and J lost 1 base; unmatched junction nucleotides: 5. Germline CDR1 SGHRS, CDR2 YFSETQ. Written as DNA, the CDR3 is TGCGCCAGCAGCGTGACAGGGGATCGCACAGATACGCAGTATTTT. Translation gives CASSVTGDRTDTQYF. The full variable domain, in which reference TRBV5-1 and TRBJ2-3 provide the parts outside the CDR3, is KAGVTQTPRYLIKTRGQQVTLSCSPISGHRSVSWYQQTPGQGLQFLFEYFSETQRNKGNFPGRFSGRQFSNSRSEMNVSTLELGDSALYLCASSVTGDRTDTQYFGPGTRLTVL.

This clone was observed a handful of times. The chain uses TRBV24-1 and TRBJ2-3; perhaps TRBD2 as D (6 bases). The CDR3 length is 19 residues. Trimming cost V 1 base and J 0 bases, with 19 bases left between them. CDR1 KGHDR and CDR2 SFDVKD come from the germline V gene. The CDR3 DNA reads as TGTGCCACCAGTGATTTCACGGGGCGGGATAAATCTAGCACAGATACGCAGTATTTT. The encoded protein is CATSDFTGRDKSSTDTQYF.

V usage is TRBV7-8 and J usage is TRBJ2-2; the match to TRBD2 covers 10 bases. There are 17 residues in the CDR3. Unmatched junction bases numbered 4, after V lost 1 base and J lost 2 bases. In germline, CDR1 is SGHVS, CDR2 FQNEAQ. CDR3 DNA sequence: TGTGCCAGCAGCTTAGGTCCTAGCGGGAGAAACACCGGGGAGCTGTTTTTT. This encodes CASSLGPSGRNTGELFF.

This clone has only one observation. Different DNA sequences within this sample yield the same CDR3. The V gene is TRBV24-1, the J gene TRBJ1-2; maybe TRBD1 (5 bases). V gave up 6 bases and J gave up 1 base, with 8 bases separating them. Germline V CDR1 and CDR2: KGHDR, SFDVKD. The CDR3 has 13 residues. The CDR3 loop reads CATSSDSNYGYTF. Written as DNA, the CDR3 is TGTGCCACCAGTAGTGACAGTAACTATGGCTACACCTTC.

The chain uses TRBV28 and TRBJ1-2; 9 positions agree with TRBD1. This CDR3 is built from 14 residues. The J segment lost 4 bases and the V segment lost 6 bases, leaving 6 bases of the junction unmatched. Germline CDR1 is MDHEN and CDR2 is SYDVKM. The CDR3 protein is CASRLQGASYGYTF. In nucleotides, the CDR3 is TGTGCCAGCAGATTACAGGGGGCTAGCTATGGCTACACCTTC.

The chain has TRBV12-3 or TRBV12-4 and TRBJ1-1; no firm D call. With 3 bases removed from V and 1 base from J, the gap between germline ends came to 6 bases. The CDR3 is made up of 13 amino acids. This chain's CDR3 is CASSFRGNTEAFF. The CDR3 DNA reads TGTGCCAGCAGTTTCCGGGGGAACACTGAAGCTTTCTTT.

The V and J genes are TRBV2 and TRBJ2-5; D uncertain. Germline V gene lookup returns CDR1 SNHLY and CDR2 FYNNEI. This CDR3 contains 14 residues. The V end was cut by 4 bases, the J end by 4 bases, with 13 bases between. The CDR3 region is CASSGLASGETQYF. The CDR3 DNA follows: TGTGCCAGCAGTGGTTTGGCTAGTGGAGAGACCCAGTACTTC.

The rearrangement joins TRBV15 to TRBJ1-2; possibly TRBD1 for D (6 bases). Germline V gene lookup returns CDR1 LNHNV and CDR2 YYDKDF (reference sequence). V lost 2 bases and J lost 4, with 8 bases in between. The CDR3 sequence is 13 residues long. The CDR3 sequence is CATSRKQGYGYTF. As DNA, the CDR3 is TGTGCCACCAGCAGAAAACAGGGCTATGGCTACACCTTC.

This clone came up once. The CDR3 sequence: CASSSRQGVIGNEQFF. As DNA, the CDR3 is TGTGCCAGCAGTTCCCGACAGGGGGTAATAGGCAATGAGCAGTTCTTC. V is TRBV27 and J is TRBJ2-1, with 9 bases matching TRBD1. The CDR3 consists of 16 residues. The ends lost 4 bases at V and 6 bases at J; junction bases unmatched: 10. CDR1 is MNHEY, CDR2 SMNVEV, per germline (reference sequence).

V and J are TRBV30 and TRBJ2-2; a possible D gene is TRBD2 (5 bases). The CDR3 extends over 17 amino acids. V was clipped by 3 bases and J by 1 base, with 18 bases between them. The germline CDR1 and CDR2 sequences are GTSNPN and SVGIG (reference sequence). The CDR3 sequence: CAWRLRGLRRNTGELFF. For the CDR3, the DNA is TGTGCCTGGAGGCTCCGGGGATTACGGAGGAACACCGGGGAGCTGTTTTTT.

The chain has TRBV7-9 and TRBJ2-5; a possible D gene is TRBD2 (5 bases). The CDR3 is made up of 10 amino acids. From germline, CDR1 is SEHNR and CDR2 FQNEAQ (reference sequence). Between the trimmed V and J ends, which lost 11 bases and 5 bases, there was a span of 9 bases. The CDR3 region has the DNA TGTGCCCCCGGGGATGAGACCCAGTACTTC. It is translated as CAPGDETQYF.

This chain connects TRBV7-9 to TRBJ2-2; 12 nucleotides line up with TRBD2. CDR1 is SEHNR, CDR2 FQNEAQ, per germline (reference sequence). The CDR3 is made up of 15 amino acids. J gave up 6 bases and V 8 bases, and 7 bases lay outside the gene matches. CDR3: CASHLAGGPSGELFF. CDR3 sequence (DNA): TGTGCCAGCCATCTAGCGGGAGGGCCCTCCGGGGAGCTGTTTTTT.

Comment on this clone: This same CDR3 is encoded by further DNA sequences in the sample. This rearrangement joins TRBV5-1 to TRBJ2-5; tentative D call: TRBD1 (6 bases). This CDR3 is built from 13 residues. In germline, CDR1 is SGHRS, CDR2 YFSETQ. The V and J ends lost 1 base and 3 bases respectively, with 7 bases between them. The DNA for the CDR3 is TGCGCCAGCAGCTTGTCAGGGGAAGAGACCCAGTACTTC. This translates into CASSLSGEETQYF.

This clone was found many times. The CDR3 sequence is CASSEGRGSYEQYV. The CDR3 nucleotides are TGTGCCAGCAGTGAAGGTCGCGGTTCCTACGAGCAGTACGTC. V usage is TRBV2 and J usage is TRBJ2-7; D unclear. Germline lookup yields CDR1 SNHLY and CDR2 FYNNEI. V was pared by 1 base and J by 1 base, with 8 bases between. This CDR3 region has 14 residues.

The chain has TRBV7-9 and TRBJ1-2; no firm D call. V was clipped by 5 bases and J by 4 bases, with 8 bases between them. Germline loops: CDR1 SEHNR, CDR2 FQNEAQ (reference sequence). CDR3 length: 12 residues. This CDR3 is CASSPRVYGYTF. The CDR3 nucleotides read TGTGCCAGCAGCCCCCGCGTCTATGGCTACACCTTC.

The rearrangement links TRBV27 to TRBJ1-1, with D perhaps matching TRBD1 (6 bases). CDR1 is MNHEY, CDR2 SMNVEV, per germline (reference sequence). The CDR3 sequence is 14 residues long. The germline V and J ends were trimmed by 2 bases and 1 base, with 8 bases remaining between them. The CDR3 here is CASSLLQGNTEAFF. As DNA, the CDR3 is TGTGCCAGCAGTTTACTACAGGGGAACACTGAAGCTTTCTTT.

This sequence joins TRBV7-9 and TRBJ1-3; a possible D gene is TRBD1 (5 bases). This CDR3 contains 15 residues. Germline CDR1 reads SEHNR; CDR2 reads FQNEAQ (reference sequence). With 9 bases removed from V and 0 bases from J, the gap between germline ends came to 15 bases. The CDR3 loop reads CASSPGTNSGNTIYF. In DNA, the CDR3 is TGTGCCAGTAGCCCCGGGACTAACTCTGGAAACACCATATATTTT.

This clone was seen once. The gene calls are TRBV21-1 and TRBJ2-7; no DNA check was done on the table's D call, TRBD2. TRBV21-1 is a documented pseudogene. The CDR3 is 13 residues long. CDR3 protein: CASSQKRGDEQYV. The CDR3 DNA reads as TGTGCCAGCAGCCAGAAGCGGGGGGACGAGCAGTACGTC.

This CDR3 reads CASSSGQYNSPLHF. CDR3 coding DNA: TGTGCCAGCAGTTCGGGACAGTATAATTCACCCCTCCACTTT. The gene calls are TRBV28 and TRBJ1-6, with TRBD1 identical over 7 bases. The J segment lost 4 bases and the V segment lost 4 bases, leaving 1 base of the junction unmatched. Germline assignment: CDR1 MDHEN and CDR2 SYDVKM. The CDR3 loop spans 14 amino acids.

This chain connects TRBV14 to TRBJ1-1, with D unresolved. V was clipped by 5 bases and J by 7 bases, with 14 bases between them. The CDR3 length is 13 residues. CDR1 is SGHDN, CDR2 FVKESK, per germline. CDR3 sequence: CASSEGSRSEAFF. The CDR3 coding sequence is TGTGCCAGCAGCGAGGGCAGTCGTAGTGAAGCTTTCTTT.

This clone was recorded once. The chain combines TRBV25-1 with TRBJ1-2, with D tentatively TRBD1 (6 bases). Per germline, CDR1 MGHDK and CDR2 SYGVNS. The CDR3 runs 14 residues. Trimming left V 7 bases short and J 4 bases short, with 16 bases between. The CDR3 is CASTSTGGPYGYTF. In nucleotides, the CDR3 is TGTGCCAGCACCTCCACGGGGGGCCCCTATGGCTACACCTTC.

For this clone: One end of the junction varies from germline; a read error may be responsible. The chain carries TRBV6-5 and TRBJ1-1; the match to TRBD1 covers 8 bases. The CDR3 length is 13 residues. CDR1 and CDR2 (germline): MNHEY, SVGAGI. CDR3 region: CAGRTGTDTEAFF. In DNA, the CDR3 is TGTGCCGGCAGGACAGGGACTGACACTGAAGCTTTCTTT.